This TCR beta chain was retrieved from a study of CD8+ T cells in alopecia areata. General observations from the study: Clonality in the scalp and expanded CD8+ clones ranked among the top 100 were significantly decreased by tofacitinib.

Extraction and reverse transcription of RNA yielded cDNA as the sequencing template. Sequenced by immunoSEQ multiplex PCR; TCRdb stores in-frame clones only, minus some. The table lists 170,000 or so clones, 65% of them singletons. Regarding this clone: Its antigen is as yet unknown.

Regarding treatment: oral pan-JAK inhibitor, 5-10 mg twice daily. The clonotype comes from a human donor with alopecia areata. Sequencing was performed on CD4+ T cells sorted from blood, taken at week 4, from a patient treated with tofacitinib.

The CDR3 sequence is CASSVGQGVGEQYF. Written as DNA, the CDR3 is TGTGCCAGCAGTGTGGGTCAGGGAGTGGGCGAGCAGTACTTC. The V and J genes are TRBV2 and TRBJ2-7, with D possibly called TRBD1 or TRBD2 (5 bases each). Germline values: CDR1 SNHLY, CDR2 FYNNEI. V dropped 4 bases and J dropped 6 bases, with 16 bases sitting between them. This CDR3 region has 14 residues.